Sequencing of this TCR beta chain was carried out in a study of blood T cell repertoires in COVID-19. On the study more broadly: From the United States, Italy and Spain came samples of acute and convalescent COVID-19.

From germline, CDR1 is SGHTA and CDR2 FQGNSA. The CDR3 length is 14 residues. Trimming cost V 5 bases and J 0 bases, with 10 bases left between them. As originally analysed: Researchers report that nucleated cell counts were estimated from reference gene primer amplification. Here immunoSEQ multiplex PCR was the method, and the copy in TCRdb shows in-frame clones only, minus some. V and J calls and clone size are given by that table; D and trimming were obtained from the DNA. The data show fewer than 85,000 clones, approximately 74% seen once. The chain couples TRBV7-2 to TRBJ1-2; D not resolved. Material for sequencing was peripheral blood. The receptor comes from a human donor with acute or convalescent COVID-19. The donor label of this sample is uncertain. CDR3 sequence reads: CASSPDWTNYGYTF. The DNA for the CDR3 is TGTGCCAGCAGCCCAGACTGGACTAACTATGGCTACACCTTC.